The 32 T cell receptor beta chains below all came from one sample that was sequenced in a study of cytomegalovirus exposure and HLA in healthy donors. The PCR ran on 60 Vbeta and 13 Jbeta primers. Using immunoSEQ multiplex PCR, the repertoire was profiled, and TCRdb retains in-frame clones only, with some absent. The sample has 130,000 to 150,000 clones; around three quarters are singletons. Source material: PBMCs. All receptors derive from a man aged 40-55 years in good health and CMV-seropositive.

This sequence joins TRBV19 and TRBJ2-3; TRBD2 aligns across 9 bases. The CDR3 runs 15 residues. Germline lookup yields CDR1 LNHDA and CDR2 SQIVND (reference sequence). Trimming took 1 base from V and 5 from J; bases not matched to a gene: 4. This chain's CDR3 is CASSIGSSGVDTQYF. The CDR3 bases are TGTGCCAGTAGTATAGGGTCTAGCGGGGTAGATACGCAGTATTTT.

V usage is TRBV7-9 and J usage is TRBJ2-7, with 7 bases that match TRBD1. V shed 5 bases and J 3 bases; nucleotides not matched to a gene: 7. Germline CDR1 and CDR2: SEHNR and FQNEAQ (reference sequence). The CDR3 consists of 14 residues. Here the CDR3 DNA reads TGTGCCAGCAGCCCTCGGACAGGATACTACGAGCAGTACTTC. It codes for CASSPRTGYYEQYF.

This clone has a handful of counts. The chain carries TRBV7-9 and TRBJ2-7; D gene uncertain. V was trimmed by 2 bases and J by 7 bases, leaving 9 bases between them. The CDR3 loop spans 12 amino acids. Germline V lookup: CDR1 SEHNR, CDR2 FQNEAQ (reference sequence). The CDR3 protein is CASSLYPREQYF. Here the CDR3 DNA reads TGTGCCAGCAGCTTATACCCCCGGGAGCAGTACTTC.

This chain links TRBV5-1 with TRBJ2-1, with 9 bases lining up with TRBD2. The CDR3 length is 15 residues. V was clipped by 1 base and J by 8 bases; unmatched bases: 7. Germline V gene sequence: CDR1 SGHRS, CDR2 YFSETQ. The CDR3 here is CASSLSGLAGYEQFF. The CDR3 DNA reads as TGCGCCAGCAGCTTGAGTGGGCTAGCGGGGTATGAGCAGTTCTTC.

V is TRBV4-1 and J is TRBJ2-7, with 7 nucleotides matching TRBD1. Germline values: CDR1 MGHRA, CDR2 YSYEKL. Trimming removed 4 bases from V and 3 bases from J; junction bases left unmatched: 6. CDR3 size: 14 residues. The CDR3 nucleotides read TGCGCCAGCAGCCGAGTCGGGACAGACTACGAGCAGTACTTC. Translating it yields CASSRVGTDYEQYF.

V and J are TRBV4-1 and TRBJ1-6; 9 bases are shared with TRBD1. V lost 7 bases to trimming and J lost 1 base; unmatched junction nucleotides: 14. Germline CDR1 MGHRA, CDR2 YSYEKL. There are 19 residues in the CDR3. The CDR3 reads CASTSILPTGGSYNSPLHF. The CDR3 bases are TGCGCCAGCACCTCGATCCTCCCGACAGGGGGATCCTATAATTCACCCCTCCACTTT.

The chain employs TRBV7-9 and TRBJ2-5; TRBD2 is a possible D gene (6 bases). Germline V gives CDR1 SEHNR, CDR2 FQNEAQ (reference sequence). V was trimmed by 1 base and J by 1 base, leaving 19 bases between them. The CDR3 has 18 amino acids. CDR3 bases: TGTGCCAGCAGCTTAGTGGGGGGTTCGAGCGGGTTCCAAGAGACCCAGTACTTC. This encodes CASSLVGGSSGFQETQYF.

The rearrangement joins TRBV18 to TRBJ2-5; TRBD1 is a possible D gene (6 bases). The V and J ends lost 0 bases and 2 bases respectively, with 13 bases between them. The CDR3 loop spans 16 amino acids. CDR1 is KGHSH and CDR2 is LQKENI in the germline V gene. The CDR3 here is CASSPPESRGQETQYF. The CDR3 nucleotides read TGTGCCAGCTCACCACCGGAGAGCAGGGGACAAGAGACCCAGTACTTC.

The chain links TRBV18 to TRBJ1-1; D is unclear. Trimming pared 2 bases from V and 7 bases from J, leaving 11 bases between. Germline CDR1 KGHSH, CDR2 LQKENI. The CDR3 is made up of 13 amino acids. The CDR3 bases are TGTGCCAGCTCACCAATGGAGGAGAGTGAAGCTTTCTTT. It encodes CASSPMEESEAFF.

This clone occurred a few times. V is TRBV5-1 and J is TRBJ2-7, with 7 bases fitting TRBD2. The junction had 8 bases not matched to a gene; V was cut back by 1 base and J by 4 bases. The CDR3 contains 15 residues. CDR1 SGHRS and CDR2 YFSETQ come from the germline V gene. The CDR3 DNA reads as TGCGCCAGCAGCTTGTCCGGGGGAGGGGTGTACGAGCAGTACTTC. This gives the protein CASSLSGGGVYEQYF. The full variable domain, completed using reference TRBV5-1 and TRBJ2-7, is KAGVTQTPRYLIKTRGQQVTLSCSPISGHRSVSWYQQTPGQGLQFLFEYFSETQRNKGNFPGRFSGRQFSNSRSEMNVSTLELGDSALYLCASSLSGGGVYEQYFGPGTRLTVT.

On this clone: This specimen includes other DNA sequences encoding the same CDR3. J is TRBJ1-5 and V is TRBV6-1; possibly TRBD1 for D (6 bases). The CDR3 contains 15 residues. V was shortened by 5 bases and J by 0 bases, with 11 bases between the two germline ends. Germline CDR1 is MNHNS and CDR2 is SASEGT. The CDR3 sequence: CASSQQGLSNQPQHF. The CDR3, as DNA: TGTGCCAGCAGTCAGCAGGGGCTTAGCAATCAGCCCCAGCATTTT.

As DNA, the CDR3 is TGTGCCTGGGGTCCAGTTGATACGCAGTATTTT. It specifies CAWGPVDTQYF. The rearrangement uses TRBV30 and TRBJ2-3; D gene uncertain. Germline V gene sequence: CDR1 GTSNPN, CDR2 SVGIG (reference sequence). This CDR3 has 11 amino acids. V gave up 5 bases and J gave up 6 bases, with 9 bases separating them.

The sample holds a few counts of this clone. In DNA, the CDR3 is TGTGCCAGCAGCTTGGTATCCAGGCGGGCCGACGAGCAGTACTTC. Protein sequence: CASSLVSRRADEQYF. This chain uses TRBV5-6 with TRBJ2-5, with a weak D call TRBD2 (5 bases). The J call may be in error: the DNA end matches TRBJ2-7 better. The CDR3 is made up of 15 amino acids. CDR1 is SGHDT and CDR2 is YYEEEE in the germline V gene.

This clone was seen more than once but under ten times. The rearrangement uses TRBV19 and TRBJ1-5; weak D call: TRBD1 (5 bases). The CDR3 runs to 15 residues. Germline assignment: CDR1 LNHDA and CDR2 SQIVND (reference sequence). The V and J ends lost 3 bases and 6 bases respectively, with 15 bases between them. CDR3 loop: CASSIQEGRVQPQHF. The DNA of the CDR3 is TGTGCCAGTAGTATTCAGGAGGGCAGGGTTCAGCCCCAGCATTTT. Looking up the rest from reference TRBV19 and TRBJ1-5 gives the full variable domain: DGGITQSPKYLFRKEGQNVTLSCEQNLNHDAMYWYRQDPGQGLRLIYYSQIVNDFQKGDIAEGYSVSREKKESFPLTVTSAQKNPTAFYLCASSIQEGRVQPQHFGDGTRLSIL.

A few counts support this clone. The chain employs TRBV27 and TRBJ2-1; 12 nucleotides line up with TRBD2. Germline lookup yields CDR1 MNHEY and CDR2 SMNVEV (reference sequence). This CDR3 contains 17 residues. With V trimmed by 5 bases and J by 4 bases, 9 bases remained unmatched. The chain's CDR3 is CASSALTSGGPYNEQFF. Here the CDR3 DNA reads TGTGCCAGCAGTGCTCTAACTAGCGGGGGGCCTTACAATGAGCAGTTCTTC.

To note about this clone: A read error may produce the germline difference seen at one junction end. The chain couples TRBV7-7 to TRBJ1-3; D gene unclear. CDR1 is SSHAT and CDR2 is FNYEAQ in the germline V gene (reference sequence). This CDR3 comprises 15 residues. The CDR3 is CASSLGSGSGNTIYF. CDR3 DNA: TGTGCTAGCAGCTTAGGGTCAGGCTCTGGAAACACCATATATTTT.

The chain combines TRBV5-8 with TRBJ1-3, with TRBD1 identical over 7 bases. The CDR3 is 14 residues long. Looked up from germline, CDR1 is SGHTS and CDR2 is YDEGEE. J lost 1 base, V lost 4 bases, and 2 bases had no gene match. The CDR3 DNA is TGTGCCAGCAGCCTGACAGGGTCTGGAAACACCATATATTTT. This sequence encodes CASSLTGSGNTIYF.

This chain uses TRBV25-1 with TRBJ1-4; 9 bases map to TRBD1. The trim removed 4 bases at V and 4 bases at J, leaving 7 bases unmatched. Germline V gene sequence: CDR1 MGHDK, CDR2 SYGVNS. This CDR3 is 16 amino acids long. DNA for the CDR3: TGTGCCAGCAGTGGTGGGACAGGGCTCCTTAATGAAAAACTGTTTTTT. It codes for CASSGGTGLLNEKLFF.

In its sample, this clone was seen a few times. V is TRBV5-1 and J is TRBJ1-1; TRBD1 agrees at 8 bases. Germline-derived CDR1 and CDR2 are SGHRS and YFSETQ. Germline trimming cut 2 bases from V and 11 bases from J; bases unmatched to any gene: 17. This CDR3 spans 16 amino acids. CDR3 DNA: TGCGCCAGCAGCTTAGACAGGGGACTTCAGGAAAATAAGGCTTTCTTT. Its translation is CASSLDRGLQENKAFF.

The rearrangement uses TRBV5-4 and TRBJ2-7, with TRBD2 as a possible D gene (6 bases). The V gene's germline CDR1 is SGHNT and CDR2 YYREEE (reference sequence). V was cut by 4 bases and J by 12 bases, with 17 bases left in between. The CDR3 loop spans 12 amino acids. CDR3 region: CASSPLEGTSYF. The CDR3 DNA is TGTGCCAGCAGCCCCCTGGAGGGGACGTCGTACTTC. The full variable domain, with the rest looked up from reference TRBV5-4 and TRBJ2-7, is ETGVTQSPTHLIKTRGQQVTLRCSSQSGHNTVSWYQQALGQGPQFIFQYYREEENGRGNFPPRFSGLQFPNYSSELNVNALELDDSALYLCASSPLEGTSYFGPGTRLTVT.

This chain connects TRBV4-3 to TRBJ2-2; TRBD1 aligns across 7 bases. Germline V CDR1 and CDR2: LGHNA, YSLEER. The J segment lost 0 bases and the V segment lost 6 bases, leaving 4 bases of the junction unmatched. The CDR3 is 15 amino acids. Written as DNA, the CDR3 is TGCGCCAGCAGGGCCGGGACAGCGAACACCGGGGAGCTGTTTTTT. Residues: CASRAGTANTGELFF.

The chain carries TRBV5-8 and TRBJ1-1, with a weak D call TRBD1 (6 bases). This CDR3 has 17 amino acids. V dropped 0 bases and J dropped 4 bases, with 19 bases sitting between them. From germline, CDR1 is SGHTS and CDR2 YDEGEE. The CDR3 spells CASSLVGALTLGTEAFF. In DNA form, the CDR3 reads TGTGCCAGCAGCTTGGTGGGGGCGCTTACCCTGGGCACTGAAGCTTTCTTT.

The rearrangement joins TRBV27 to TRBJ1-5; perhaps TRBD1 as D (6 bases). Germline CDR1 MNHEY, CDR2 SMNVEV (reference sequence). Trimming stripped 3 bases from V and 8 bases from J, with 17 bases between. This CDR3 is 15 amino acids long. The CDR3 nucleotides are TGTGCCAGCAGTTTCGGACAGACCCAAGGAGAGCCCCAGCATTTT. Translation: CASSFGQTQGEPQHF.

The chain combines TRBV29-1 with TRBJ1-2; possibly TRBD1 for D (5 bases). CDR3 length equals 11 residues. CDR1 is SQVTM and CDR2 is ANQGSEA in the germline V gene. Deletions cut 4 bases from V and 4 bases from J, with 7 bases between. CDR3 sequence reads: CSVVDSYGYTF. As DNA, the CDR3 is TGCAGCGTTGTAGACAGCTATGGCTACACCTTC.

The chain carries TRBV7-9 and TRBJ2-2, with 7 bases that match TRBD1. Germline V lookup: CDR1 SEHNR, CDR2 FQNEAQ (reference sequence). CDR3 length: 14 amino acids. J lost 1 base, V lost 11 bases, and 7 bases had no gene match. The CDR3: CAGGQHQNTGELFF. The CDR3 DNA reads as TGTGCCGGGGGACAGCACCAGAACACCGGGGAGCTGTTTTTT.

This clone showed up just a few times. The V call is TRBV6-5, the J call TRBJ1-1; TRBD1 aligns across 9 bases. The CDR3 has 13 residues. The trim removed 1 base at V and 10 bases at J, leaving 4 bases unmatched. CDR1 MNHEY and CDR2 SVGAGI come from the germline V gene. The CDR3 reads CASSYLATGGAFF. The CDR3, as DNA: TGTGCCAGCAGTTACTTGGCGACAGGGGGAGCTTTCTTT.

This clone was picked up one time. V and J are TRBV19 and TRBJ1-2; 7 bases align to TRBD1. CDR3 size: 15 residues. Per germline, CDR1 LNHDA and CDR2 SQIVND (reference sequence). V lost 7 bases, J lost 3 bases, and 11 bases stayed unmatched. As DNA, the CDR3 is TGTGCCAGTACCTCACCTTTGACAGGGTACTATGGCTACACCTTC. Translating gives CASTSPLTGYYGYTF.

This chain uses TRBV4-2 with TRBJ2-1, with D perhaps TRBD2 (6 bases). From germline, CDR1 is LGHNA and CDR2 YNFKEQ. This CDR3 is 16 amino acids long. The V gene lost 0 bases and the J gene lost 5 bases, with 14 bases spanning the gap. CDR3: CASSQDWREVNNEQFF. The CDR3 region has the DNA TGTGCCAGCAGCCAAGATTGGAGGGAAGTTAACAATGAGCAGTTCTTC.

V gene TRBV19 combines with J gene TRBJ1-5; TRBD1 might be the D (6 bases). The CDR3 is made up of 12 amino acids. The germline gives CDR1 LNHDA, CDR2 SQIVND (reference sequence). Trimming took 5 bases from V and 5 from J, leaving 7 bases between them. The CDR3 DNA reads as TGTGCCAGTAGTCACAGGGATCAGCCCCAGCATTTT. This codes for CASSHRDQPQHF.

This chain uses TRBV6-5 with TRBJ1-3, with 7 bases identical to TRBD1. Germline-derived CDR1 and CDR2 are MNHEY and SVGAGI. The CDR3 is made up of 15 amino acids. The trim removed 5 bases at V and 4 bases at J, leaving 8 bases unmatched. The CDR3 region has the DNA TGTGCCAGCAGTCTGGACAGGAAGATCGGAAACACCATATATTTT. Its translation is CASSLDRKIGNTIYF.

V is TRBV19 and J is TRBJ2-2; no reliable D call. This CDR3 region has 16 residues. V gave up 3 bases and J gave up 0 bases, with 11 bases separating them. Germline CDR1 reads LNHDA; CDR2 reads SQIVND (reference sequence). Written as DNA, the CDR3 is TGTGCCAGTAGTATGTCAAGACTCCCGAACACCGGGGAGCTGTTTTTT. Encoded protein: CASSMSRLPNTGELFF.

The table lists this clone with a count of one. The chain links TRBV4-3 to TRBJ2-1; weak D call: TRBD2 (6 bases). The CDR3 length is 18 residues. V lost 0 bases, J lost 1 base, and 16 bases lay in between. Per the germline V gene, CDR1 is LGHNA and CDR2 is YSLEER. Here the CDR3 DNA reads TGCGCCAGCAGCCAAGATATTGGGGGAGGCAGGTCCTACAATGAGCAGTTCTTC. It codes for CASSQDIGGGRSYNEQFF.